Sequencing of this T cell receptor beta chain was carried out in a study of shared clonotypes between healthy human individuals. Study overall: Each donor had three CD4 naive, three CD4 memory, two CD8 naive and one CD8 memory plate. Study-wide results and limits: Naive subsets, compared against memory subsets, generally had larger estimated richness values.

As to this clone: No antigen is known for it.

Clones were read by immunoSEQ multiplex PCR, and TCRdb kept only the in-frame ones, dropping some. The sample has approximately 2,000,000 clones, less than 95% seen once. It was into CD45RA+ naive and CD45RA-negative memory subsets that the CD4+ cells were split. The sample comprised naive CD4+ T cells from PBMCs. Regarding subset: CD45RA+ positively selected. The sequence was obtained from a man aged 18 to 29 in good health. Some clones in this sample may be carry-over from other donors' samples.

CDR3 coding DNA: TGTGCCAGCAGTTTTTCTTGGTACGAGCAGTACTTC. Translated, it gives CASSFSWYEQYF. The chain has TRBV28 and TRBJ2-7; no clear D gene. Per germline, CDR1 MDHEN and CDR2 SYDVKM. V lost 3 bases and J 4 bases, leaving 7 bases between the germline ends. The CDR3 is 12 amino acids.